The source of this TCR beta chain is a study of cytomegalovirus exposure and HLA in healthy donors. Study-level information: Of the donors genotyped, approximately 410 in all, 75% to 90% fell in the Caucasian-associated ancestry cluster.

Per the germline V gene, CDR1 is LNHDA and CDR2 is SQIVND (reference sequence). The CDR3 sequence is 18 residues long. Trimming took off 5 bases at V and 6 bases at J, with 25 bases between the two ends. This PCR relied on a set of 60 Vbeta primers and 13 Jbeta primers. The repertoire was sequenced with immunoSEQ multiplex PCR; TCRdb's copy has only in-frame clones and lacks some. The table includes around 140,000 clones, roughly 71% detected once. This clonotype originated in a woman aged 40 to 50 in good health and CMV-seronegative. This chain links TRBV19 with TRBJ1-4; unclear D gene. The sequencing input was PBMCs. The CDR3 coding sequence is TGTGCCAGTAGTCCATCCCATCGCGGGGTAGGGCGCTATGAAAAACTGTTTTTT. Translating it yields CASSPSHRGVGRYEKLFF.